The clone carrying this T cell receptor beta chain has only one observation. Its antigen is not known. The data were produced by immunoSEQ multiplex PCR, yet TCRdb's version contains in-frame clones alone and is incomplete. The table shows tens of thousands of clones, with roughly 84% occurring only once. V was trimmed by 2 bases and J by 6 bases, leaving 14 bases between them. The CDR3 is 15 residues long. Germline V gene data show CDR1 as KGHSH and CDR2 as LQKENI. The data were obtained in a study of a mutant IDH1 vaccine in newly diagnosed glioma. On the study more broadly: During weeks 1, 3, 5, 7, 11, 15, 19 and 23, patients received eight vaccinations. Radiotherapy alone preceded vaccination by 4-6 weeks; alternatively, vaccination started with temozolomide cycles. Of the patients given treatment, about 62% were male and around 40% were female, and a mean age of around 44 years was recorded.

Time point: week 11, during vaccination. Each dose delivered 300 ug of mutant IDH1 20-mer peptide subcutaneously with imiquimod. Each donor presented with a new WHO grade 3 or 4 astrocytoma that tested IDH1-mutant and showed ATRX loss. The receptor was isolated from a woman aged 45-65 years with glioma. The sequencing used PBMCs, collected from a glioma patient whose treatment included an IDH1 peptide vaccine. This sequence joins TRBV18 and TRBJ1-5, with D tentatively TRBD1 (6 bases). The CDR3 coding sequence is TGTGCCAGCTCACCAGACCAGGGGTCGGTTCAGCCCCAGCATTTT. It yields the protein CASSPDQGSVQPQHF.